This T cell receptor (beta chain) was sequenced during a study of human T cells and chemical hapten exposure. Time point defined: patch test 1, 2 weeks after DPC sensitization. As for treatment: therapeutic diphenylcyclopropenone sensitization with weekly scalp DPC. At least ten counts were recorded for this clonotype. MiXCR, run by TCRdb on the RACE reads, gives a single entry per CDR3 protein. This table has approximately 49,000 distinct CDR3 sequences, 9% to 9.5% appearing once. The CDR3 is 14 amino acids. V lost 2 bases and J 0 bases, leaving 6 bases between the germline ends. Germline CDR1 reads SGHKS; CDR2 reads YYEKEE (reference sequence).

The chain joins TRBV5-5 to TRBJ1-3; D is ambiguous. Here the sequenced sample was whole blood, taken in connection with sensitization to the hapten diphenylcyclopropenone (DPC). The sequence was collected from a woman aged 50 to 65 with alopecia areata. Some clones in this sample may be carry-over from other donors' samples. The CDR3 sequence: CASSLSISGNTIYF. The CDR3, as DNA: TGTGCCAGCAGCTTAAGTATCTCTGGAAACACCATATATTTT.